These 18 T cell receptor beta chains were all obtained from the same sample, sequenced in a study of blood T cell repertoires in COVID-19. Libraries were prepared by immunoSEQ multiplex PCR; TCRdb keeps only in-frame clonotypes and omits some of them. This sample has about 250,000 clones; about nine tenths occur once, and the top ten carry approximately 1.7%. The sample comprised PBMCs or T cells enriched from blood (not recorded which). The origin of the receptors is a middle-aged man who had recovered from COVID-19.

This chain joins TRBV29-1 and TRBJ2-2, with 10 bases aligning to TRBD2. This CDR3 has 16 residues. J lost 0 bases, V lost 6 bases, and 7 bases had no gene match. Germline assignment: CDR1 SQVTM and CDR2 ANQGSEA. The CDR3 bases are TGCAGCGTGCCGGGTAGCGGGGGGACGAACACCGGGGAGCTGTTTTTT. Protein sequence: CSVPGSGGTNTGELFF.

The V call is TRBV7-9, the J call TRBJ1-2, with D possibly matching TRBD1 (6 bases). V dropped 4 bases and J dropped 4 bases, with 16 bases sitting between them. The CDR3 runs to 15 residues. Germline values: CDR1 SEHNR, CDR2 FQNEAQ (reference sequence). The CDR3 is CASSSNIGGPYGYTF. CDR3 nucleotide sequence: TGTGCCAGCAGCTCTAACATCGGGGGGCCCTATGGCTACACCTTC.

This clone was counted only a few times. This chain connects TRBV2 to TRBJ2-7; no clear D gene. Trimming shortened V by 1 base and J by 2 bases, and 6 bases separated the two germline ends. CDR3 length: 13 residues. In germline, CDR1 is SNHLY, CDR2 FYNNEI. This CDR3 reads CASSEVRTYEQYF. CDR3 DNA sequence: TGTGCCAGCAGTGAAGTCAGAACCTACGAGCAGTACTTC.

This chain joins TRBV19 and TRBJ2-7, with D tentatively TRBD2 (6 bases). CDR3 length equals 13 residues. V lost 7 bases and J 3 bases, leaving 13 bases between the germline ends. Germline values: CDR1 LNHDA, CDR2 SQIVND (reference sequence). The CDR3 DNA reads as TGTGCCAGTACCACGCGGGGTGGCTACGAGCAGTACTTC. Translating gives CASTTRGGYEQYF. Full variable domain (remainder filled in from reference TRBV19 and TRBJ2-7): DGGITQSPKYLFRKEGQNVTLSCEQNLNHDAMYWYRQDPGQGLRLIYYSQIVNDFQKGDIAEGYSVSREKKESFPLTVTSAQKNPTAFYLCASTTRGGYEQYFGPGTRLTVT.

The chain recombines TRBV3-1 (or the pseudogene TRBV3-2) with TRBJ2-5; D is ambiguous. The CDR3 loop spans 12 amino acids. Trimming took off 4 bases at V and 3 bases at J, with 6 bases between the two ends. Germline lookup yields CDR1 LGHDT and CDR2 YNNKEL (reference sequence). The CDR3 loop is CASSPMEETQYF. In DNA, the CDR3 is TGTGCCAGCAGCCCTATGGAAGAGACCCAGTACTTC.

The chain links TRBV9 to TRBJ1-3; D ambiguous. Trimming left V 0 bases short and J 1 base short, with 8 bases between. The CDR3 totals 15 residues. Germline V CDR1 and CDR2: SGDLS, YYNGEE. The CDR3 reads CASSVGPGSGNTIYF. The CDR3 nucleotides read TGTGCCAGCAGCGTAGGCCCGGGGTCTGGAAACACCATATATTTT.

The chain joins TRBV7-9 to TRBJ2-7; D may be TRBD2 (5 bases). CDR3 length: 16 residues. Trimming cost V 5 bases and J 0 bases, with 17 bases left between them. From germline, CDR1 is SEHNR and CDR2 FQNEAQ (reference sequence). This CDR3 is CASSPIRGRSSYEQYF. CDR3 coding DNA: TGTGCCAGCAGCCCGATCCGCGGGCGAAGCTCCTACGAGCAGTACTTC.

This clone turned up a few times. The rearrangement links TRBV6-5 to TRBJ2-7, with D possibly being TRBD2 (7 bases). The CDR3 length is 14 residues. V was pared by 6 bases and J by 4 bases, with 16 bases between. Germline V gives CDR1 MNHEY, CDR2 SVGAGI. CDR3 nucleotide sequence: TGTGCCAGCAGGAAGGGGGGGAAGACATACGAGCAGTACTTC. Translated: CASRKGGKTYEQYF.

The chain couples TRBV30 to TRBJ1-2; D gene uncertain. Germline V gene data show CDR1 as GTSNPN and CDR2 as SVGIG (reference sequence). V gave up 2 bases and J gave up 4 bases, with 14 bases separating them. There are 14 residues in the CDR3. The CDR3 DNA reads as TGTGCCTGGAGTTCCGACCTAAGGAGCTATGGCTACACCTTC. Its translation: CAWSSDLRSYGYTF.

In its sample, this clone was seen once. V is TRBV7-2 and J is TRBJ2-3; a possible D gene is TRBD1 (5 bases). V gave up 1 base and J gave up 12 bases, with 8 bases separating them. The CDR3 is 11 amino acids. The germline CDR1 and CDR2 sequences are SGHTA and FQGNSA. CDR3 sequence: CASSLGGAQYF. The CDR3 nucleotides read TGTGCCAGCAGCTTAGGTGGGGCCCAGTATTTT. Together with reference TRBV7-2 and TRBJ2-3, the CDR3 gives the full variable domain: GAGVSQSPSNKVTEKGKDVELRCDPISGHTALYWYRQSLGQGLEFLIYFQGNSAPDKSGLPSDRFSAERTGGSVSTLTIQRTQQEDSAVYLCASSLGGAQYFGPGTRLTVL.

The chain joins TRBV7-9 to TRBJ2-5; D is perhaps TRBD1 (6 bases). Trimming pared 1 base from V and 6 bases from J, leaving 15 bases between. The CDR3 is 15 residues long. Per germline, CDR1 SEHNR and CDR2 FQNEAQ (reference sequence). CDR3 bases: TGTGCCAGCAGCTTAGTAACAGGGAAGGGAAAGACCCAGTACTTC. Its translation: CASSLVTGKGKTQYF. Full variable domain (outside the CDR3, taken from reference TRBV7-9 and TRBJ2-5): DTGVSQNPRHKITKRGQNVTFRCDPISEHNRLYWYRQTLGQGPEFLTYFQNEAQLEKSRLLSDRFSAERPKGSFSTLEIQRTEQGDSAMYLCASSLVTGKGKTQYFGPGTRLLVL.

The V call is TRBV18, the J call TRBJ1-5, with 8 nucleotides matching TRBD1. Germline values: CDR1 KGHSH, CDR2 LQKENI. V lost 5 bases to trimming and J lost 6 bases; unmatched junction nucleotides: 6. The CDR3 covers 14 residues. CDR3 loop: CASSETGEGQPQHF. Written as DNA, the CDR3 is TGTGCCAGCTCAGAGACAGGGGAGGGTCAGCCCCAGCATTTT.

The J gene is TRBJ2-5, the V gene TRBV11-3; TRBD1 agrees at 7 bases. The CDR3 is 14 amino acids. CDR1 and CDR2 from the germline V gene are SGHNT and YENEEA. V was clipped by 6 bases and J by 1 base; unmatched bases: 5. This CDR3 is CASSPGTVQETQYF. The CDR3 DNA is TGTGCCAGCAGTCCCGGGACAGTCCAAGAGACCCAGTACTTC.

V and J are TRBV3-1 (or the pseudogene TRBV3-2) and TRBJ1-1; TRBD1 matches 8 bases. The V gene end was trimmed by 6 bases and the J gene end by 5 bases; junction bases not matched to a gene: 5. Germline assignment: CDR1 LGHDT and CDR2 YNNKEL (reference sequence). The CDR3 totals 13 residues. CDR3 nucleotide sequence: TGTGCCAGCAGTCAGGGGGCGAGGACTGAAGCTTTCTTT. This gives the protein CASSQGARTEAFF.

This clone was detected a few times. The CDR3 region is CASSPSPGTSGPNEQFF. The CDR3 nucleotides are TGTGCCAGCAGTCCAAGCCCCGGGACTAGCGGTCCCAATGAGCAGTTCTTC. J is TRBJ2-1 and V is TRBV28; TRBD2 matches at 11 bases. Germline assignment: CDR1 MDHEN and CDR2 SYDVKM. The CDR3 consists of 17 residues. With V trimmed by 5 bases and J by 6 bases, 12 bases remained unmatched. Full variable domain (missing parts from reference TRBV28 and TRBJ2-1): DVKVTQSSRYLVKRTGEKVFLECVQDMDHENMFWYRQDPGLGLRLIYFSYDVKMKEKGDIPEGYSVSREKKERFSLILESASTNQTSMYLCASSPSPGTSGPNEQFFGPGTRLTVL.

The chain combines TRBV27 with TRBJ1-5; 8 nucleotides line up with TRBD1. The germline CDR1 and CDR2 sequences are MNHEY and SMNVEV (reference sequence). CDR3 size: 15 residues. V gave up 3 bases and J gave up 2 bases; unmatched junction bases: 3. CDR3 nucleotides: TGTGCCAGCAGTTTCCAGGGGGCTGGCAATCAGCCCCAGCATTTT. It specifies CASSFQGAGNQPQHF.

The chain combines TRBV3-1 (or the pseudogene TRBV3-2) with TRBJ2-3, with TRBD2 matching 12 bases. Per germline, CDR1 LGHDT and CDR2 YNNKEL (reference sequence). V lost 4 bases to trimming and J lost 4 bases; unmatched junction nucleotides: 3. This CDR3 is 15 amino acids long. CDR3 DNA sequence: TGTGCCAGCAGCCCTAGCGGGGGGGCGTCAGATACGCAGTATTTT. Amino acids: CASSPSGGASDTQYF.

The chain employs TRBV11-3 and TRBJ2-3; no reliable D call. Trimming removed 0 bases at V and 1 base at J, with 14 bases between. This CDR3 region has 17 residues. CDR1 is SGHNT and CDR2 is YENEEA in the germline V gene. The CDR3 bases are TGTGCCAGCAGCTTAGATGGGCAGCCACGGCGCACAGATACGCAGTATTTT. It translates to CASSLDGQPRRTDTQYF.